This T cell receptor (beta chain) was captured in a study of CD8 T cells in Susac syndrome. The overall study: Among the Susac syndrome patients who underwent sequencing, about six had clinically active disease, while under 10 of them were in remission. At the time their blood was drawn, patients with Susac syndrome were either therapy-naive, on corticosteroids (with some of them also receiving intravenous immunoglobulin), or on intravenous immunoglobulin alone. General study findings and limits: Clonal expansion was not observed in the Susac syndrome CD4+ T cell repertoires.

Remarks on this clonotype: The antigen remains unidentified.

Germline V gene lookup returns CDR1 MDHEN and CDR2 SYDVKM. The CDR3 loop spans 16 amino acids. Trimming shortened V by 6 bases and J by 4 bases, and 19 bases separated the two germline ends. The authors sequenced TCR beta from blood CD8+ and CD4+ T cells. A quantity of roughly 0.5 to 1 ug RNA underwent reverse transcription using random hexamers. MiXCR, applied by TCRdb to the immunoSEQ multiplex PCR reads, yields one record per CDR3 protein. The sample has over 150,000 distinct CDR3 sequences, more than 95% seen once; the top ten hold around 0.12%. What was sequenced was CD4+ T cells from PBMCs. The chain employs TRBV28 and TRBJ2-1, with D possibly matching TRBD2 (7 bases). The TCR was taken from a human donor with Susac syndrome. The CDR3 is CASSTEGGGIYNEQFF. The CDR3 DNA is TGTGCCAGCAGCACCGAAGGGGGAGGGATATACAATGAGCAGTTCTTC.